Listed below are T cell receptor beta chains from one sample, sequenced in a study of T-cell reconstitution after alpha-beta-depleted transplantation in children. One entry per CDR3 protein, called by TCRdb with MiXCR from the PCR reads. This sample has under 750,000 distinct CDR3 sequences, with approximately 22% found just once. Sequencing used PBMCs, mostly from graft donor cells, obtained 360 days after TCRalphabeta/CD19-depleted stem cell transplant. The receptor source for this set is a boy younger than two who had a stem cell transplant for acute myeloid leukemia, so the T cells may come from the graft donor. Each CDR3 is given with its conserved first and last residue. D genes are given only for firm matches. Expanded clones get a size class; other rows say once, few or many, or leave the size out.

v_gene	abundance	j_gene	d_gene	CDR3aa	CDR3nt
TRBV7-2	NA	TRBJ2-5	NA	CASSLARGLSETQYF	TGTGCCAGCAGCTTAGCCAGGGGCCTATCAGAGACCCAGTACTTC
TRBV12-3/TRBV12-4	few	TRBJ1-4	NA	CASSSREREKLFF	TGTGCCAGCAGTTCGAGGGAAAGAGAAAAACTGTTTTTT
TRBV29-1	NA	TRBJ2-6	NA	CSAPLPSGASGANVLTF	TGCAGCGCTCCGCTCCCCTCTGGGGCCTCTGGGGCCAACGTCCTGACTTTC
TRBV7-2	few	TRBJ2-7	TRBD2	CASSLEGGGTYEQYF	TGTGCCAGCAGCTTAGAAGGCGGGGGGACCTACGAGCAGTACTTC
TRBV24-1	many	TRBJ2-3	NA	CATSDPTGFPFGTQYF	TGTGCCACCAGTGACCCTACAGGGTTCCCTTTCGGTACGCAGTATTTT
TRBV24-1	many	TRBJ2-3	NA	CATSDLNEESDTQYF	TGTGCCACCAGTGATTTAAACGAGGAGTCAGATACGCAGTATTTT
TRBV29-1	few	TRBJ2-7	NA	CSVSTSPYEQYF	TGCAGCGTGAGTACTTCCCCCTACGAGCAGTACTTC
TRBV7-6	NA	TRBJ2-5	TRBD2	CASSSKRGPQETQYF	TGTGCCAGCAGCTCCAAGCGGGGGCCCCAAGAGACCCAGTACTTC
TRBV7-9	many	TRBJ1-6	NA	CASSLRGGLHSPLHF	TGTGCCAGCAGCTTACGTGGAGGGCTTCATTCACCCCTCCACTTT
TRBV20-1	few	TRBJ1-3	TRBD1	CSARAGQHSGNTIYF	TGCAGTGCTAGAGCGGGACAGCACTCTGGAAACACCATATATTTT
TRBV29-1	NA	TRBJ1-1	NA	CSVEGGGRSPKNTEAFF	TGCAGCGTTGAAGGCGGGGGGCGATCACCGAAGAACACTGAAGCTTTCTTT
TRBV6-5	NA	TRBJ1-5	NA	CASSYRGNSNQPQHF	TGTGCCAGCAGTTACAGGGGAAATAGCAATCAGCCCCAGCATTTT
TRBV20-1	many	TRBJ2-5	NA	CSARVRGPQETQYF	TGCAGTGCTAGAGTCCGGGGCCCTCAAGAGACCCAGTACTTC
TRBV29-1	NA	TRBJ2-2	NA	CSVAFGKELFF	TGCAGCGTTGCTTTCGGAAAGGAGCTGTTTTTT
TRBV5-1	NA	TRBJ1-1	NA	CASSCATGGPPTEAFF	TGCGCCAGCAGCTGCGCAACGGGGGGGCCTCCCACTGAAGCTTTCTTT
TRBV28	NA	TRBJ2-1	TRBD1	CASSSFGDRGTSNEQFF	TGTGCCAGCAGTTCCTTCGGGGACAGGGGAACTTCCAATGAGCAGTTCTTC
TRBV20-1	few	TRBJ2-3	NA	CSAEEDFSTDTQYF	TGCAGTGCCGAGGAGGACTTTAGCACAGATACGCAGTATTTT
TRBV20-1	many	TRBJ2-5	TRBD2	CSARDPSGGETQYF	TGCAGTGCTAGAGATCCCAGCGGGGGGGAGACCCAGTACTTC
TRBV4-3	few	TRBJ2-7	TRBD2	CASSQEAAGAYEQYF	TGCGCCAGCAGCCAAGAGGCAGCGGGGGCCTACGAGCAGTACTTC
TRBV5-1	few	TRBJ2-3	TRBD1	CASSSSGTGADTQYF	TGCGCCAGCAGCTCATCCGGGACAGGGGCCGATACGCAGTATTTT
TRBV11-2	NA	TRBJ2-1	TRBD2	CASSLQIDVGTSGGSWNEQFF	TGTGCCAGCAGCTTACAAATAGATGTCGGGACTAGCGGGGGGTCGTGGAATGAGCAGTTCTTC
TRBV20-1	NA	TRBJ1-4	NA	CSARPGMNEKLFF	TGCAGTGCTAGACCAGGGATGAATGAAAAACTGTTTTTT
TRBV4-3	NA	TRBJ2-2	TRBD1	CASSQDVGDRGNTGELFF	TGCGCCAGCAGCCAAGATGTCGGCGACAGGGGGAACACCGGGGAGCTGTTTTTT
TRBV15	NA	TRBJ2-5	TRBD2	CATSRDPAGGQETQYF	TGTGCCACCAGCAGAGATCCAGCGGGGGGGCAAGAGACCCAGTACTTC
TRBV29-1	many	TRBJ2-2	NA	CSVEHGELFF	TGCAGCGTGGAGCACGGGGAGCTGTTTTTT
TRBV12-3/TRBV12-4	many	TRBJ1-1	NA	CASAGVAEAFF	TGTGCCAGCGCGGGGGTGGCTGAAGCTTTCTTT
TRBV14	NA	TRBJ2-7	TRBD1	CASSPPGTGEVYEQYF	TGTGCCAGCAGCCCCCCCGGGACAGGGGAGGTTTACGAGCAGTACTTC
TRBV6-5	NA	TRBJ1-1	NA	CASRNRATEAFF	TGTGCCAGCAGGAACAGAGCCACTGAAGCTTTCTTT
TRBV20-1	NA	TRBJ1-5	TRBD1	CSARAPRGGHKPQHF	TGCAGTGCTAGAGCTCCCAGGGGGGGGCATAAGCCCCAGCATTTT
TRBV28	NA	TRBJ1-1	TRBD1	CASSPTQGMRAFF	TGTGCCAGCAGCCCTACACAGGGGATGCGAGCTTTCTTT
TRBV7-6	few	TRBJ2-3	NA	CASSYTGGPDTQYF	TGTGCCAGCAGCTACACGGGGGGCCCGGATACGCAGTATTTT
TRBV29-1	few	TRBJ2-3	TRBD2	CSVDFSGGAHTDTQYF	TGCAGCGTTGATTTTAGCGGGGGGGCACACACAGATACGCAGTATTTT
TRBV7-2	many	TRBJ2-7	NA	CASSLTPGASYEQYF	TGTGCCAGCAGCTTAACGCCGGGGGCCTCCTACGAGCAGTACTTC
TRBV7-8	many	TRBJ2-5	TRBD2	CASSSGTSGTRQEIQYF	TGTGCCAGCAGCTCGGGGACTAGCGGGACAAGGCAGGAGATCCAGTACTTC
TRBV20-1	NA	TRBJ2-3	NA	CSVLPLDSLSTDTQYF	TGCAGTGTCCTCCCTCTGGACAGCCTTAGCACAGATACGCAGTATTTT
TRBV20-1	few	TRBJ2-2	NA	CSARDSAKNTGELFF	TGCAGTGCCAGAGATTCAGCCAAGAACACCGGGGAGCTGTTTTTT
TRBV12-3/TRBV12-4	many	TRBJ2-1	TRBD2	CASRSGTSTNEQFF	TGTGCCAGCAGATCCGGGACTAGCACAAATGAGCAGTTCTTC
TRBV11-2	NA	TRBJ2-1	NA	CASSLSRPEQFF	TGTGCCAGCAGCTTATCTAGGCCTGAGCAGTTCTTC
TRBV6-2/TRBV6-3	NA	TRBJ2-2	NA	CASSYRPGTGELFF	TGTGCCAGCAGTTACAGGCCAGGGACCGGGGAGCTGTTTTTT
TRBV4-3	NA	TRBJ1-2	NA	CASSQDLPPMHYGYTF	TGCGCCAGCAGCCAAGATCTTCCTCCCATGCACTATGGCTACACCTTC
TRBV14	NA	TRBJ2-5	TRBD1	CASSLTGADETQYF	TGTGCCAGCAGCTTAACAGGGGCGGACGAGACCCAGTACTTC
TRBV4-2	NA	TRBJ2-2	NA	CASSPPAGLTGELFF	TGTGCCAGCAGCCCACCGGCGGGGCTTACCGGGGAGCTGTTTTTT
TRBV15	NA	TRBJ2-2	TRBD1	CATSPQGEGTGELFF	TGTGCCACCAGCCCACAGGGGGAAGGCACCGGGGAGCTGTTTTTT
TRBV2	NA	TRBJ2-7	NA	CASRGTSNSYEQYF	TGTGCCAGCAGGGGGACTTCAAACTCCTACGAGCAGTACTTC
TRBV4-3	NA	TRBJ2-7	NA	CASSQSPGDSYEQYF	TGCGCCAGCAGCCAGTCCCCGGGGGACTCCTACGAGCAGTACTTC
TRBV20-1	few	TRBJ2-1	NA	CSARQGQANDEQFF	TGCAGTGCTAGACAAGGGCAGGCTAACGATGAGCAGTTCTTC
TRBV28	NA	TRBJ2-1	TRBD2	CASSFLRSGRGEYNEQFF	TGTGCCAGCAGTTTTCTAAGATCGGGGCGGGGGGAATACAATGAGCAGTTCTTC
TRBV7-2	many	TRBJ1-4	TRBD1	CASSPTQTGRNEKLFF	TGTGCCAGCAGCCCAACCCAGACAGGGAGGAATGAAAAACTGTTTTTT
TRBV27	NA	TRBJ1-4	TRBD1	CASSLLGTADNEKLFF	TGTGCCAGCAGTTTATTAGGGACAGCTGATAATGAAAAGCTGTTTTTT
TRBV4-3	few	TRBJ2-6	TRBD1	CASSQRDRVSSGANVLTF	TGCGCCAGCAGCCAGCGGGACAGGGTGAGCTCTGGGGCCAACGTCCTGACTTTC